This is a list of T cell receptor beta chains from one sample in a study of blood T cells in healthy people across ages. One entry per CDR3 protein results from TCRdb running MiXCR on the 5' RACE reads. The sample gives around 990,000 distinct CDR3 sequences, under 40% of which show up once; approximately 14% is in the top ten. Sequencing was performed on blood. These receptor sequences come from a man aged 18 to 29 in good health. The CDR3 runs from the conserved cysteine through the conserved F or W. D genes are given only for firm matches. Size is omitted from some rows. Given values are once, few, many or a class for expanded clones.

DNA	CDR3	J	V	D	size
TGTGCCAGCAGTTTAGGGGCTAGCGGGGTCCCTTCCTACAATGAGCAGTTCTTC	CASSLGASGVPSYNEQFF	TRBJ2-1	TRBV27	TRBD2	-
TGTGCCAGCAGCTGGGGACAGGGCGGATGGACTGAAGCTTTCTTT	CASSWGQGGWTEAFF	TRBJ1-1	TRBV12-3/TRBV12-4	TRBD1	few
TGCGCCAGCAGCCCGGACAGATCCCCGGCTGGCTACACCTTC	CASSPDRSPAGYTF	TRBJ1-2	TRBV5-1	-	few
TGCGCCAGTACCCGACAGGAGGGGAGGGGTGAAGCTTTCTTT	CASTRQEGRGEAFF	TRBJ1-1	TRBV5-1	-	-
TGTGCCAGCAAGACAGGGTTGGTCTACACCTTC	CASKTGLVYTF	TRBJ1-2	TRBV9	TRBD1	-
TGTGCCAGCAGTCGATCGGTAGGTGAGCAGTACTTC	CASSRSVGEQYF	TRBJ2-5	TRBV6-2/TRBV6-3	-	few
TGCGCCAGCAGCCTAGTAGGGCAGATTAATGAAAAACTGTTTTTT	CASSLVGQINEKLFF	TRBJ1-4	TRBV5-1	-	-
TGCGCCAGCAGCCAAGAGGCAACTACCTATGGCTACACCTTC	CASSQEATTYGYTF	TRBJ1-2	TRBV4-3	-	-
TGTGCCAGCAGTTCCCCCCGACAGGGGAAAATTTCACCCCTCCACTTT	CASSSPRQGKISPLHF	TRBJ1-6	TRBV6-5	TRBD1	-
TGTGCCAGCAGCTTGAACAGGGCCCCCTCTAATAATTCACCCCTCCACTTT	CASSLNRAPSNNSPLHF	TRBJ1-6	TRBV7-9	-	-
TGTGCCAGCAGTGTGGATAGCGACTACGAGCAGTACTTC	CASSVDSDYEQYF	TRBJ2-7	TRBV12-3/TRBV12-4	-	-
TGCAGTGCTAGGGGGACAGGGGCGAACTCCTACGAGCAGTACTTC	CSARGTGANSYEQYF	TRBJ2-7	TRBV20-1	TRBD1	few
TGTGCCATCAGACAGCCCACTAATGAAAAACTGTTTTTT	CAIRQPTNEKLFF	TRBJ1-4	TRBV10-3	-	few